The following is a T cell receptor (beta chain) sequence with its context. The sample belongs to a study of blood T cell repertoires in COVID-19. As for the study in general: Samples representing acute and convalescent COVID-19 were sourced from the United States, Italy and Spain.

Under the authors' procedure: It was from reference gene primer amplification that nucleated cell counts were estimated. Produced via immunoSEQ multiplex PCR; TCRdb's table is partial and in-frame only. V, J and clone size reflect that table, while D and trimming were determined from the DNA. Seen here are 130,000 to 150,000 clones, about 80% observed once, and the top ten hold under 9.5%. Deletions cut 3 bases from V and 5 bases from J, with 14 bases between. The CDR3 loop spans 14 amino acids. Germline CDR1 is SGDLS and CDR2 is YYNGEE. The chain recombines TRBV9 with TRBJ2-5; D might be TRBD1 (6 bases). The sequencing input was peripheral blood. The sequence came from a woman of 80 years or more in a cohort sampled during active or convalescent COVID-19. CDR3 region: CASSGSTGFETQYF. CDR3 nucleotides: TGTGCCAGCAGCGGGAGTACAGGGTTTGAGACCCAGTACTTC.